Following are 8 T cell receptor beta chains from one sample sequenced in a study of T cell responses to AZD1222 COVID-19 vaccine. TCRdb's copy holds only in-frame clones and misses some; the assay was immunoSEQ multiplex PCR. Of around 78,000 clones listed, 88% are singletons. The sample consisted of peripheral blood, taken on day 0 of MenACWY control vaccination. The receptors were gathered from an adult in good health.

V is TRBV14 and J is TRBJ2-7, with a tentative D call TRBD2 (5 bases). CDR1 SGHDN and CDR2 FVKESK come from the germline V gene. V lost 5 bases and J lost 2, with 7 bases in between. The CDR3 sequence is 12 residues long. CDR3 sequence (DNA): TGTGCCAGCAGCGCCGGGGCCTACGAGCAGTACTTC. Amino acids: CASSAGAYEQYF.

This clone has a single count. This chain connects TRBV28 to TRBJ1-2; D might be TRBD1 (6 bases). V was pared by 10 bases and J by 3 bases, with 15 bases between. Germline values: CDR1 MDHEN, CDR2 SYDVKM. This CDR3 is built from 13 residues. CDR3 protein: CATLGYRDYGYTF. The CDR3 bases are TGTGCCACCCTCGGGTACAGGGACTATGGCTACACCTTC.

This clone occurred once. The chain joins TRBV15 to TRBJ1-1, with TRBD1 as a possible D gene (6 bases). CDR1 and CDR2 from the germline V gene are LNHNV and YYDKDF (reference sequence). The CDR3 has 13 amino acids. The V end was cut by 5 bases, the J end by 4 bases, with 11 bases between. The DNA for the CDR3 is TGTGCCACCAGCGAAGGGGGGAGCACTGAAGCTTTCTTT. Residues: CATSEGGSTEAFF.

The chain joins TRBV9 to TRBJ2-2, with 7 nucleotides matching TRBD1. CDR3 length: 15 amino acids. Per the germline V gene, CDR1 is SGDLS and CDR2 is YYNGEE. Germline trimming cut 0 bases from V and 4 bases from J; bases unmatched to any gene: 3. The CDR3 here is CASSVVGQATGELFF. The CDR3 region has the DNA TGTGCCAGCAGCGTAGTCGGACAGGCCACCGGGGAGCTGTTTTTT.

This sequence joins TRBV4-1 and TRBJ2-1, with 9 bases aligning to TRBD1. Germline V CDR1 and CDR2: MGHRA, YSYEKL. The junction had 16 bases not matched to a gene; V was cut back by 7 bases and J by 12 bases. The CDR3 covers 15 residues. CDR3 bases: TGCGCCAGCAACCTCGGGACAGGGAAGACAATGGTGCAGTTCTTC. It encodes CASNLGTGKTMVQFF.

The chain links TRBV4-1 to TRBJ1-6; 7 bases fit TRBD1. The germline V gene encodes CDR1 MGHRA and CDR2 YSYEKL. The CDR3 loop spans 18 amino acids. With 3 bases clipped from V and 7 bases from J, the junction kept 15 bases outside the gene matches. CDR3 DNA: TGCGCCAGCAGCCACCCCAGACAGGGAACCGGGGGGAATTCACCCCTCCACTTT. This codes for CASSHPRQGTGGNSPLHF.

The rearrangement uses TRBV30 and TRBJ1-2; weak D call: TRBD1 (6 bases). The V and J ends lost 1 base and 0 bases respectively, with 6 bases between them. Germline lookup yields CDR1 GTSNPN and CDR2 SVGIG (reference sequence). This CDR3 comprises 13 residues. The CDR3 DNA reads TGTGCCTGGAGTGGGACAGCTAACTATGGCTACACCTTC. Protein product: CAWSGTANYGYTF.

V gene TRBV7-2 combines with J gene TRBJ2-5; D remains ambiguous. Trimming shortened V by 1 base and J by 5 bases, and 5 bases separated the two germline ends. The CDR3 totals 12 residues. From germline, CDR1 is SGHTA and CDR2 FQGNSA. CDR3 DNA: TGTGCCAGCAGCTTAGAGGTGGAGACCCAGTACTTC. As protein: CASSLEVETQYF.